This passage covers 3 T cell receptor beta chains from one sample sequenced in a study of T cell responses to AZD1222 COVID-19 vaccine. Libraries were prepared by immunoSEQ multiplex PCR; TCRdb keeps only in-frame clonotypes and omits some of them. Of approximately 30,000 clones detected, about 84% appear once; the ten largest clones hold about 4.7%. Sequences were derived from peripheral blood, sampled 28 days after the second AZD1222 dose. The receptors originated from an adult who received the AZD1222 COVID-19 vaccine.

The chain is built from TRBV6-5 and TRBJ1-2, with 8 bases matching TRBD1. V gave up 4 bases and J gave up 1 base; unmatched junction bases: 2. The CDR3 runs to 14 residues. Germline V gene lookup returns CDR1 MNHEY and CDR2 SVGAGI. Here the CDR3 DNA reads TGTGCCAGCAGTTTACAGGGGGTTAACTATGGCTACACCTTC. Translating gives CASSLQGVNYGYTF.

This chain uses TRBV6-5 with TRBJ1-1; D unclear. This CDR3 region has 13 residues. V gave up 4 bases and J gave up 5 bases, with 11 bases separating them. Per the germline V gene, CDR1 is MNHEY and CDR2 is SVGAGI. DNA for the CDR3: TGTGCCAGCAGTTCCATTAGAGGGACTGAAGCTTTCTTT. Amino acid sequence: CASSSIRGTEAFF.

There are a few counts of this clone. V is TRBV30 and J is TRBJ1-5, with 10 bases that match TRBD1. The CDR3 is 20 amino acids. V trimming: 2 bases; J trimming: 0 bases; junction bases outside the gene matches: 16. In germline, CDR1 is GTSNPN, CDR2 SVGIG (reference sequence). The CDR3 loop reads CAWSPSLWGQGPYSNQPQHF. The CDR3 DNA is TGTGCCTGGAGTCCATCTCTGTGGGGACAGGGGCCGTATAGCAATCAGCCCCAGCATTTT.